The present T cell receptor (beta chain) was sequenced within a study of OX40 agonist ivuxolimab in advanced cancers. Study overall: Hepatocellular carcinoma, melanoma, renal cell or head and neck cancer was diagnosed in the dose-escalation patients.

Some clones are missing from TCRdb's copy, which holds only in-frame ones; the method was immunoSEQ multiplex PCR. The sample consists of 65,000 to 95,000 clones, approximately 89% of them appearing once. Germline-derived CDR1 and CDR2 are SGHTA and FQGNSA. This CDR3 has 15 amino acids. The V and J ends lost 0 bases and 1 base respectively, with 9 bases between them. The source is an adult with an advanced solid tumor such as melanoma, head and neck, liver or kidney cancer. V is TRBV7-2 and J is TRBJ1-2; D is uncertain. The sample was CD4+ or CD8+ T cells sorted from blood, taken in a trial of the OX40 agonist ivuxolimab. In DNA form, the CDR3 reads TGTGCCAGCAGCTTAGCCGGACCGATTAACTATGGCTACACCTTC. Translating it yields CASSLAGPINYGYTF. The whole variable domain, filled in from reference TRBV7-2 and TRBJ1-2, reads GAGVSQSPSNKVTEKGKDVELRCDPISGHTALYWYRQSLGQGLEFLIYFQGNSAPDKSGLPSDRFSAERTGGSVSTLTIQRTQQEDSAVYLCASSLAGPINYGYTFGSGTRLTVV.